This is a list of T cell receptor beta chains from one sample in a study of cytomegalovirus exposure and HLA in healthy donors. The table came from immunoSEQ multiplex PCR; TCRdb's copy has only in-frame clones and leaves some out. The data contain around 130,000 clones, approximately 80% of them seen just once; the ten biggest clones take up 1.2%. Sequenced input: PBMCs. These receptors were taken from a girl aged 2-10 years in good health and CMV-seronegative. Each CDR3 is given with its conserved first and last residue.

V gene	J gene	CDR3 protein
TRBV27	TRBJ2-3	CASSQFSGTQYF
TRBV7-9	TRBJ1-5	CASSRAGGDSNQPQHF
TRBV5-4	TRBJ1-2	CASSYDVLTGGGGYTF
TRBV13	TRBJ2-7	CASSSGQTEQYF
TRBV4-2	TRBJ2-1	CASSPSGGRYNEQFF
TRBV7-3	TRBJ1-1	CASSKTGKTEAFF
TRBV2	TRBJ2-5	CASSVGTRGETQYF
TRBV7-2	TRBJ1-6	CASSLAGQYSPLHF
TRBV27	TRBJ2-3	CASSLQGPDTQYF
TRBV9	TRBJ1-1	CASSVSMNTEAFF
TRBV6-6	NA	CASRELAGETYEQYF
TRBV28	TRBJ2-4	CASSLYGTGANIQYF
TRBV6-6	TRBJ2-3	CASSYGGRGSDTQYF
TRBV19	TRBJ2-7	CASSQFLSYEQYF
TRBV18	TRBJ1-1	CASSPPSGHMNTEAFF
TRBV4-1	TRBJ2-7	CASSQTWAARGYEQYF
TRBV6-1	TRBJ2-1	CASSHGTGAYNEQFF
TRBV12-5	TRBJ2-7	CASGLTSVAGDPYEQYF